The TCR beta chain described here comes from a study of T cells in Graves' hyperthyroidism and ophthalmopathy. Authors of the study amplified TCR beta CDR3 regions from RNA transcripts. Using the HTBI primer set, a first-round RT-PCR was run on the TCR CDR3. A single record per CDR3 protein comes from TCRdb applying MiXCR to the multiplex PCR reads. The sample comprises more than 350,000 distinct CDR3 sequences, under 15% of which are singletons, and about 30% rests with the top ten. V dropped 0 bases and J dropped 3; count of bases not matched to a gene: 9. The CDR3 sequence is 16 residues long. Germline lookup yields CDR1 DFQATT and CDR2 SNEGSKA (reference sequence).

The sequenced sample consisted of blood. This sequence originates from a woman aged 25 to 39 with Graves' hyperthyroidism. This rearrangement joins TRBV20-1 to TRBJ2-7; 9 bases are shared with TRBD1. CDR3 DNA: TGCAGTGCTAGAGATACCCGGGACAGGGACTTCTACGAGCAGTACTTC. This codes for CSARDTRDRDFYEQYF.